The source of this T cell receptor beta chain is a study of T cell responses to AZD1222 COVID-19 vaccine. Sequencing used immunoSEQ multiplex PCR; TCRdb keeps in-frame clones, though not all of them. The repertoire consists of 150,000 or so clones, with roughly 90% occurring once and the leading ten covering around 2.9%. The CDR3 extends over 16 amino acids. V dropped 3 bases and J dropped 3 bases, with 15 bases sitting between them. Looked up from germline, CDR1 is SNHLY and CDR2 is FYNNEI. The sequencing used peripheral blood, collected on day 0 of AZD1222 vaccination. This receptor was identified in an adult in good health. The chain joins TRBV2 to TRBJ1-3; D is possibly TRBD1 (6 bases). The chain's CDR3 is CASSERQASGGNTIYF. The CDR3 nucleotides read TGTGCCAGCAGTGAGAGACAGGCCTCGGGTGGAAACACCATATATTTT.